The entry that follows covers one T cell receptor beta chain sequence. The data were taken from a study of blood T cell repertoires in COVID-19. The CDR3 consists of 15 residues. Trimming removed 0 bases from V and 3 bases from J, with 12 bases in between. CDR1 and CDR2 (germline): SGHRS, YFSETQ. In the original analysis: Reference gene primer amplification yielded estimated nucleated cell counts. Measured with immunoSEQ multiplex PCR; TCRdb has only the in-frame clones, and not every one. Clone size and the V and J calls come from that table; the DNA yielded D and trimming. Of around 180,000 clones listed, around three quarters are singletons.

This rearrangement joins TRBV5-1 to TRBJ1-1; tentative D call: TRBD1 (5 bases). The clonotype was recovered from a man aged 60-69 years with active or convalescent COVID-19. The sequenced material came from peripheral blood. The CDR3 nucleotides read TGCGCCAGCAGCTTGGTTGCGGGGGGTGACACTGAAGCTTTCTTT. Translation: CASSLVAGGDTEAFF.